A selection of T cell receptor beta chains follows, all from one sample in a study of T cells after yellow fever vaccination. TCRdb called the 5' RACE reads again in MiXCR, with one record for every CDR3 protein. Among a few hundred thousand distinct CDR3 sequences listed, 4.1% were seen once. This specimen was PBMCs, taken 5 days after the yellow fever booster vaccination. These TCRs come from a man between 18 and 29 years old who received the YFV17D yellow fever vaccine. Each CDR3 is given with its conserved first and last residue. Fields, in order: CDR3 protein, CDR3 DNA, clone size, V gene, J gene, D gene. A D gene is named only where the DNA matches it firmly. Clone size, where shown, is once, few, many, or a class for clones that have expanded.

CDR3 protein: CASGDLNYGYTF; CDR3 DNA: TGTGCCAGCGGAGACCTGAACTATGGCTACACCTTC; clone size: few; V gene: TRBV28; J gene: TRBJ1-2; D gene: .
CDR3 protein: CASREGNRGNNSPLHF; CDR3 DNA: TGTGCCAGCAGGGAAGGTAACAGGGGAAATAATTCACCCCTCCACTTT; clone size: .; V gene: TRBV27; J gene: TRBJ1-6; D gene: TRBD1
CDR3 protein: CASSLPTVSAKNIQYF; CDR3 DNA: TGTGCCAGCAGCCTACCTACAGTATCGGCCAAAAACATTCAGTACTTC; clone size: .; V gene: TRBV12-3/TRBV12-4; J gene: TRBJ2-4; D gene: .
CDR3 protein: CASSQERADNEQFF; CDR3 DNA: TGCGCCAGCAGCCAAGAACGGGCAGACAATGAGCAGTTCTTC; clone size: .; V gene: TRBV4-3; J gene: TRBJ2-1; D gene: .
CDR3 protein: CAISDHQRGDNEQFF; CDR3 DNA: TGTGCCATCAGTGACCACCAGCGGGGGGACAATGAGCAGTTCTTC; clone size: few; V gene: TRBV10-3; J gene: TRBJ2-1; D gene: TRBD2
CDR3 protein: CASSPGGPPLEQFF; CDR3 DNA: TGCGCCAGCTCCCCGGGAGGGCCGCCTTTAGAGCAGTTCTTC; clone size: many; V gene: TRBV10-2; J gene: TRBJ2-1; D gene: TRBD2
CDR3 protein: CAGNRGPNTEAFF; CDR3 DNA: TGCGCCGGTAACAGGGGGCCCAACACTGAAGCTTTCTTT; clone size: many; V gene: TRBV10-2; J gene: TRBJ1-1; D gene: TRBD1
CDR3 protein: CASSLVPASYEQYF; CDR3 DNA: TGTGCCAGCAGCTTAGTACCGGCCTCCTACGAGCAGTACTTC; clone size: few; V gene: TRBV7-6; J gene: TRBJ2-7; D gene: .
CDR3 protein: CASSLTSSLNTEAFF; CDR3 DNA: TGCGCCAGCAGCTTGACCTCAAGCTTGAACACTGAAGCTTTCTTT; clone size: few; V gene: TRBV5-1; J gene: TRBJ1-1; D gene: .
CDR3 protein: CAIRGQRHNSPLHF; CDR3 DNA: TGTGCCATCAGGGGACAGAGACATAATTCACCCCTCCACTTT; clone size: .; V gene: TRBV10-3; J gene: TRBJ1-6; D gene: TRBD1
CDR3 protein: CASSLWGSGNEQFF; CDR3 DNA: TGCGCCAGCAGCTTGTGGGGGTCGGGGAATGAGCAGTTCTTC; clone size: many; V gene: TRBV5-1; J gene: TRBJ2-1; D gene: .
CDR3 protein: CASSVATTQGADTQYF; CDR3 DNA: TGTGCCAGCAGCGTAGCTACGACTCAGGGAGCAGATACGCAGTATTTT; clone size: few; V gene: TRBV9; J gene: TRBJ2-3; D gene: .
CDR3 protein: CASTPGKGWGDEQYF; CDR3 DNA: TGTGCCAGCACTCCGGGGAAAGGGTGGGGAGACGAGCAGTACTTC; clone size: .; V gene: TRBV12-3/TRBV12-4; J gene: TRBJ2-7; D gene: .
CDR3 protein: CASSLVFRETQYF; CDR3 DNA: TGTGCCAGCAGTCTCGTGTTCCGGGAGACCCAGTACTTC; clone size: .; V gene: TRBV12-3/TRBV12-4; J gene: TRBJ2-5; D gene: .
CDR3 protein: CASRTVYGYTF; CDR3 DNA: TGTGCCAGCAGGACAGTCTATGGCTACACCTTC; clone size: .; V gene: TRBV6-6; J gene: TRBJ1-2; D gene: .
CDR3 protein: CASSLTNYGYTF; CDR3 DNA: TGCGCCAGCAGCTTGACAAACTATGGCTACACCTTC; clone size: many; V gene: TRBV11-2; J gene: TRBJ1-2; D gene: .
CDR3 protein: CASSLEGASGAETQYF; CDR3 DNA: TGCGCCAGCAGCTTGGAGGGAGCTAGCGGGGCCGAGACCCAGTACTTC; clone size: few; V gene: TRBV5-1; J gene: TRBJ2-5; D gene: TRBD2
CDR3 protein: CASSEGSGELFF; CDR3 DNA: TGTGCCAGCAGCGAGGGGTCCGGGGAGCTGTTTTTT; clone size: many; V gene: TRBV2; J gene: TRBJ2-2; D gene: .
CDR3 protein: CASSRVGQGASGYTF; CDR3 DNA: TGTGCCAGCAGCCGCGTAGGGCAGGGGGCGTCGGGCTACACCTTC; clone size: few; V gene: TRBV7-9; J gene: TRBJ1-2; D gene: TRBD1
CDR3 protein: CASSRSGGATQETQYF; CDR3 DNA: TGTGCCAGCAGCCGAAGCGGGGGGGCGACTCAAGAGACCCAGTACTTC; clone size: .; V gene: TRBV14; J gene: TRBJ2-5; D gene: TRBD2
CDR3 protein: CASRRVANEQFF; CDR3 DNA: TGTGCCAGCCGAAGGGTTGCCAATGAGCAGTTCTTC; clone size: many; V gene: TRBV6-1; J gene: TRBJ2-1; D gene: .
CDR3 protein: CASSYTERGEQFF; CDR3 DNA: TGTGCCAGCAGTTACACAGAGCGGGGTGAGCAGTTCTTC; clone size: .; V gene: TRBV6-2/TRBV6-3; J gene: TRBJ2-1; D gene: TRBD2
CDR3 protein: CASSRTGGEGQPQHF; CDR3 DNA: TGCGCCAGCAGCAGAACAGGGGGCGAAGGTCAGCCCCAGCATTTT; clone size: many; V gene: TRBV5-1; J gene: TRBJ1-5; D gene: TRBD1
CDR3 protein: CASSYTQGAGETQYF; CDR3 DNA: TGTGCCAGCAGTTACACCCAGGGGGCTGGGGAGACCCAGTACTTC; clone size: .; V gene: TRBV6-5; J gene: TRBJ2-5; D gene: TRBD1
CDR3 protein: CASSLVGVGSYEQYF; CDR3 DNA: TGTGCCAGCAGCCTAGTAGGGGTAGGCTCCTACGAGCAGTACTTC; clone size: .; V gene: TRBV7-2; J gene: TRBJ2-7; D gene: .
CDR3 protein: CASSMGGVADQPQHF; CDR3 DNA: TGTGCCAGCAGCATGGGGGGGGTAGCGGATCAGCCCCAGCATTTT; clone size: .; V gene: TRBV11-2; J gene: TRBJ1-5; D gene: .
CDR3 protein: CASSSRGGVYEQYF; CDR3 DNA: TGTGCCAGCAGCTCCCGCGGGGGAGTCTACGAGCAGTACTTC; clone size: .; V gene: TRBV7-2; J gene: TRBJ2-7; D gene: TRBD2
CDR3 protein: CSAASNTEAFF; CDR3 DNA: TGCAGTGCTGCCTCGAACACTGAAGCTTTCTTT; clone size: .; V gene: TRBV20-1; J gene: TRBJ1-1; D gene: .
CDR3 protein: CASSLPGSQETQYF; CDR3 DNA: TGTGCCAGCAGCTTGCCGGGATCCCAAGAGACCCAGTACTTC; clone size: few; V gene: TRBV5-5; J gene: TRBJ2-5; D gene: .
CDR3 protein: CASIQGANTGELFF; CDR3 DNA: TGTGCCAGCATCCAGGGGGCGAACACCGGGGAGCTGTTTTTT; clone size: few; V gene: TRBV12-3/TRBV12-4; J gene: TRBJ2-2; D gene: TRBD1
CDR3 protein: CASSQGTQAPSPTDTQYF; CDR3 DNA: TGTGCCAGCAGCCAGGGGACACAGGCCCCCTCACCCACAGATACGCAGTATTTT; clone size: .; V gene: TRBV7-8; J gene: TRBJ2-3; D gene: .
CDR3 protein: CASSWASTDTQYF; CDR3 DNA: TGTGCCAGCAGCTGGGCCAGCACAGATACGCAGTATTTT; clone size: many; V gene: TRBV7-2; J gene: TRBJ2-3; D gene: .
CDR3 protein: CASSFGSGTSGEETQYF; CDR3 DNA: TGCGCCAGCAGCTTTGGCTCCGGGACTAGCGGGGAGGAGACCCAGTACTTC; clone size: .; V gene: TRBV5-1; J gene: TRBJ2-5; D gene: TRBD2
CDR3 protein: CASSLDRANTGELFF; CDR3 DNA: TGTGCCAGCAGTCTTGACAGGGCCAACACCGGGGAGCTGTTTTTT; clone size: many; V gene: TRBV7-2; J gene: TRBJ2-2; D gene: TRBD1
CDR3 protein: CSASIGNTIYF; CDR3 DNA: TGCAGTGCTAGTATTGGAAACACCATATATTTT; clone size: few; V gene: TRBV20-1; J gene: TRBJ1-3; D gene: .